A selection of T cell receptor beta chains follows, all from one sample in a study of blood T cell repertoires in COVID-19. Generated by immunoSEQ multiplex PCR, the TCRdb table keeps only in-frame clones and is missing some. This sample has about 170,000 clones; around 78% occur once, and the top ten carry roughly 4.5%. The sequencing input was PBMCs or T cells enriched from blood (not recorded which). These receptors all come from a woman in her forties or fifties who had recovered from COVID-19. Both conserved end residues are part of each CDR3. The D gene is left open where the match is weak. Clone size, where shown, is once, few, many, or a class for clones that have expanded.

abundance	d_gene	j_gene	v_gene	CDR3aa	CDR3nt
-	TRBD1	TRBJ2-5	TRBV27	CASGQGATKTQYF	TGTGCCTCAGGACAGGGGGCGACGAAGACCCAGTACTTC
-	TRBD1	TRBJ1-5	TRBV19	CASSVGQGGNQPQHF	TGTGCCAGTAGTGTCGGACAGGGCGGCAATCAGCCCCAGCATTTT
-	TRBD1	TRBJ1-1	TRBV7-2	CASSLPQGASTEAFF	TGTGCCAGCAGCTTACCTCAGGGGGCGAGCACTGAAGCTTTCTTT
-	TRBD1	TRBJ1-1	TRBV27	CASGGTGNTEAFF	TGTGCCAGCGGAGGGACAGGGAACACTGAAGCTTTCTTT
-	-	TRBJ2-3	TRBV2	CASSHSVVTDTQYF	TGTGCCAGCAGTCATTCGGTGGTGACAGATACGCAGTATTTT
-	TRBD2	TRBJ2-4	TRBV11-2	CASSLDRGGRYIQYF	TGTGCCAGCAGCTTAGATCGGGGGGGCCGGTACATTCAGTACTTC
-	TRBD1	TRBJ1-4	TRBV7-8	CASSVGTGVEKLFF	TGTGCCAGCAGCGTTGGGACAGGGGTTGAAAAACTGTTTTTT
-	TRBD2	TRBJ2-1	TRBV15	CATSAREWREVRPYNEQFF	TGTGCCACCAGCGCACGAGAATGGCGGGAGGTAAGACCCTACAATGAGCAGTTCTTC
-	-	TRBJ1-4	TRBV6-5	CASRPTGGGEKLFF	TGTGCCAGCAGACCAACCGGGGGAGGAGAAAAACTGTTTTTT
-	-	TRBJ1-6	TRBV6-5	CASTVIMGANSPLHF	TGTGCCAGCACCGTAATTATGGGGGCGAATTCACCCCTCCACTTT
once	-	TRBJ1-2	TRBV5-6	CASIEAFTGGYTF	TGTGCCAGTATTGAAGCTTTCACGGGTGGCTACACCTTC
once	-	TRBJ1-2	TRBV6-6	CASSYARGNGYTF	TGTGCCAGCAGTTACGCCAGGGGCAATGGCTACACCTTC
-	-	TRBJ1-5	TRBV7-9	CAGSGLGGNQPQHF	TGTGCCGGCTCAGGGTTGGGGGGGAATCAGCCCCAGCATTTT
-	-	TRBJ1-6	TRBV27	CASSFGGNSPLHF	TGTGCCAGCAGTTTCGGGGGGAATTCACCCCTCCACTTT
few	-	TRBJ1-1	TRBV4-3	CASSQYGVNTEAFF	TGCGCCAGCAGCCAATATGGAGTGAACACTGAAGCTTTCTTT
few	TRBD2	TRBJ2-1	TRBV4-1	CASSQATLAGGRKSSYNEQFF	TGCGCCAGCAGCCAAGCGACCCTAGCGGGGGGCCGAAAAAGCTCCTACAATGAGCAGTTCTTC
-	-	TRBJ2-5	TRBV28	CASSSLLAGRQETQYF	TGTGCCAGCAGTTCCCTTTTGGCAGGGCGACAAGAGACCCAGTACTTC
-	-	TRBJ1-3	TRBV30	CACSSGSGNTIYF	TGTGCCTGCTCGTCCGGCTCTGGAAACACCATATATTTT
-	-	TRBJ1-4	TRBV6-6	CASSSPATNEKLFF	TGTGCCAGCAGTTCCCCTGCAACTAATGAAAAACTGTTTTTT
-	-	TRBJ1-4	TRBV18	CASSPGEKLFF	TGTGCCAGCTCACCCGGTGAAAAACTGTTTTTT
-	TRBD2	TRBJ2-3	TRBV7-9	CASSEGTSRPQYF	TGTGCCAGCAGCGAGGGGACTAGTCGTCCGCAGTATTTT
-	TRBD1	TRBJ1-5	TRBV28	CASRTGEEMWNQPQHF	TGTGCCAGCAGGACAGGGGAGGAGATGTGGAATCAGCCCCAGCATTTT
-	TRBD2	TRBJ2-1	TRBV28	CASSFPGLAEHNEQFF	TGTGCCAGCAGTTTCCCGGGACTAGCGGAGCACAATGAGCAGTTCTTC
-	-	TRBJ1-2	TRBV28	CASGRGSYGYTF	TGTGCCAGCGGGCGGGGGTCCTATGGCTACACCTTC
-	TRBD2	TRBJ2-1	TRBV7-9	CASAGRERNNEQFF	TGTGCCAGCGCCGGGCGGGAGAGGAACAATGAGCAGTTCTTC
-	-	TRBJ1-3	TRBV19	CASSIAAAGNTIYF	TGTGCCAGTAGTATCGCGGCAGCCGGAAACACCATATATTTT
few	TRBD1	TRBJ1-4	TRBV6-6	CASSRTPGGRNEKLFF	TGTGCCAGCAGCCGGACCCCAGGGGGCAGGAATGAAAAACTGTTTTTT
-	TRBD2	TRBJ2-1	TRBV5-1	CASSRNLAGLYNEQFF	TGCGCCAGCAGCCGGAATCTAGCGGGACTCTACAATGAGCAGTTCTTC
-	TRBD1	TRBJ2-1	TRBV9	CASSVGSKGAHEQFF	TGTGCCAGCAGCGTAGGGTCAAAGGGGGCCCATGAGCAGTTCTTC
-	-	TRBJ2-1	TRBV10-3	CAISFSAGGEQFF	TGTGCCATCAGTTTTTCCGCGGGTGGTGAGCAGTTCTTC